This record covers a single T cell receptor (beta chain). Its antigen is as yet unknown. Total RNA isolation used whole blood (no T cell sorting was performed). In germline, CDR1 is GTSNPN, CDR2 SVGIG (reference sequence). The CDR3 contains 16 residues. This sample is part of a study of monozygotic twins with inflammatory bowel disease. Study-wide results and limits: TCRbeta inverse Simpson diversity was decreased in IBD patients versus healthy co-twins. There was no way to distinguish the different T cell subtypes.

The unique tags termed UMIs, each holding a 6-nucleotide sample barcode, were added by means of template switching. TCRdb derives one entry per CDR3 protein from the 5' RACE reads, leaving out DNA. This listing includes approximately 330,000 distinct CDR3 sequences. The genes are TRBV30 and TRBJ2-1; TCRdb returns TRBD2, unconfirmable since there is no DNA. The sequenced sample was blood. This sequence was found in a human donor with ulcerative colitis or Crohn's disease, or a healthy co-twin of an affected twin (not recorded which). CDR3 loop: CAWSVRLARSYNEQFF. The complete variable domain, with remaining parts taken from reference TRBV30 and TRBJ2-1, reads SQTIHQWPATLVQPVGSPLSLECTVEGTSNPNLYWYRQAAGRGLQLLFYSVGIGQISSEVPQNLSASRPQDRQFILSSKKLLLSDSGFYLCAWSVRLARSYNEQFFGPGTRLTVL.